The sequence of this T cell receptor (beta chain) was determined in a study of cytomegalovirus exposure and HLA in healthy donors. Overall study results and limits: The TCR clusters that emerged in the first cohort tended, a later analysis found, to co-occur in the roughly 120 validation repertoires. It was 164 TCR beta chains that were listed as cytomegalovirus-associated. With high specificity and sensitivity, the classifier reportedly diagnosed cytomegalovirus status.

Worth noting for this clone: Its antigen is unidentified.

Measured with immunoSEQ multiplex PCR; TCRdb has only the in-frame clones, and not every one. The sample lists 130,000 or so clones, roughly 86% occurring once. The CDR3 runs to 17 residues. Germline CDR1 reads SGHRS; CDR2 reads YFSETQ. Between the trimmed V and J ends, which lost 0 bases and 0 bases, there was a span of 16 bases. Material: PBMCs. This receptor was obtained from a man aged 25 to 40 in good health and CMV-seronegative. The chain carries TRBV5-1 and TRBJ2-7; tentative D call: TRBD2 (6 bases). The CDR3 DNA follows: TGCGCCAGCAGCTTGGCAGGGACTGAAACAAACTCCTACGAGCAGTACTTC. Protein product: CASSLAGTETNSYEQYF.